This is a list of T cell receptor beta chains from one sample in a study of blood T cell repertoires in COVID-19. Produced via immunoSEQ multiplex PCR; TCRdb's table is partial and in-frame only. The table includes some 400,000 clones, almost 90% detected once. Sequencing input: peripheral blood. These receptors came from a man between 18 and 29 years old with active or convalescent COVID-19. The CDR3 runs from the conserved cysteine through the conserved F or W. The D gene is left open where the match is weak. Clone sizes are given selectively: once, few, many, or a class where the clone is expanded.

size	J	V	D	DNA	CDR3
few	TRBJ2-7	TRBV5-1	TRBD1	TGCGCCAGCAGCTCCCGGGACAGGGGCTACGAGCAGTACTTC	CASSSRDRGYEQYF
-	TRBJ2-1	TRBV7-6	TRBD2	TGTGCCAGCAGCCCAGCTGGCGGGGGGGCCCACAATGAGCAGTTCTTC	CASSPAGGGAHNEQFF
-	TRBJ2-1	TRBV3-1/TRBV3-2	-	TGTGCCAGCAGCCAAGGTATGTCTGTTAGCTCCTACAATGAGCAGTTCTTC	CASSQGMSVSSYNEQFF
-	TRBJ2-3	TRBV7-6	-	TGTGCCAGCAGCTCCTTTGGCTCTAGCACAGATACGCAGTATTTT	CASSSFGSSTDTQYF
-	TRBJ1-1	TRBV19	-	TGTGCCAGTCGAGGGGGTACCAGGACTGAAGCTTTCTTT	CASRGGTRTEAFF
-	TRBJ2-1	TRBV11-2	TRBD2	TGTGCCAGCAGCCAACGGACTAGCGGGAATATCAATGAGCAGTTCTTC	CASSQRTSGNINEQFF
-	TRBJ1-2	TRBV6-5	-	TGTGCCAGCAGCCAGGCTAACTATGGCTACACCTTC	CASSQANYGYTF
-	TRBJ2-2	TRBV27	-	TGTGCCAGCAGCCCACGGCCGAGCGGGAACACCGGGGAGCTGTTTTTT	CASSPRPSGNTGELFF
-	TRBJ2-7	TRBV28	-	TGTGCCAGCAGTTTGTCCTTGGGTCTAGTTATCTCCTACGAGCAGTACTTC	CASSLSLGLVISYEQYF
-	TRBJ1-1	TRBV10-3	TRBD1	TGTGCCATCAGTGTACAGGGGGACACTGAAGCTTTCTTT	CAISVQGDTEAFF
-	TRBJ1-4	TRBV15	-	TGTGCCACCAGCAGACGGACAGCGAGTAATGAAAAACTGTTTTTT	CATSRRTASNEKLFF
-	TRBJ1-1	TRBV6-6	TRBD1	TGTGCCAGCACCACCCCAGGGGGCGACACTGAAGCTTTCTTT	CASTTPGGDTEAFF
-	TRBJ2-7	TRBV28	-	TGTGCCAGCAGTGGGCAGGAAACCCGGGGAGACGAGCAGTACTTC	CASSGQETRGDEQYF
-	TRBJ1-6	TRBV7-2	-	TGTGCCAGCAGTTCTATTGGTTCACCCCTCCACTTT	CASSSIGSPLHF
-	TRBJ1-1	TRBV5-5	-	TGTGCCAGCTGCGAACTGGGGAGGGTTACTGAAGCTTTCTTT	CASCELGRVTEAFF
-	TRBJ2-1	TRBV4-1	TRBD2	TGCGCCAGCAGCCCTAAGACTAGCGGGAGGATTTCCTACAATGAGCAGTTCTTC	CASSPKTSGRISYNEQFF
-	TRBJ2-3	TRBV3-1/TRBV3-2	TRBD2	TGTGCCAGCCGGACTAGCGGGGGGCAAGATACGCAGTATTTT	CASRTSGGQDTQYF
-	TRBJ2-1	TRBV10-3	-	TGTGCCATCAGTGAGCCGGGACTCAAGCCTTACAATGAGCAGTTCTTC	CAISEPGLKPYNEQFF
-	TRBJ2-7	TRBV18	TRBD1	TGTGCCAGCTCACCACCCGGGACAGTAACTTCCTACGAGCAGTACTTC	CASSPPGTVTSYEQYF